The clone carrying this T cell receptor (beta chain) was counted only a few times. Per the germline V gene, CDR1 is SNHLY and CDR2 is FYNNEI. The V segment lost 6 bases and the J segment 2 bases; nucleotides outside the gene matches: 8. This CDR3 spans 16 amino acids. This specimen belongs to a study of T cells in Graves' hyperthyroidism and ophthalmopathy. Clinical Activity Scores of at least 3, NOSPECS grades of at least 4 and durations under 3 months characterized ophthalmopathy patients. Diagnosis rested on symptoms, serum thyroxine and TRAb, thyroid ultrasound, and orbital computed tomography. There were TCR beta CDR3 regions amplified from RNA transcripts. In the first-round RT-PCR of the TCR CDR3, the HTBI primer set was used. TCRdb redid the calling of the multiplex PCR reads with MiXCR, one entry per CDR3 protein. The repertoire holds hundreds of thousands of distinct CDR3 sequences, with 15% to 20% as singletons.

The sample comprised blood. The V call is TRBV2, the J call TRBJ1-3; 9 bases line up with TRBD1. This TCR came from a man in his forties with Graves' ophthalmopathy. The CDR3 region has the DNA TGTGCCAGCAGCGCTCCCGGGACAGGGACTGGAAACACCATATATTTT. Its protein is CASSAPGTGTGNTIYF.